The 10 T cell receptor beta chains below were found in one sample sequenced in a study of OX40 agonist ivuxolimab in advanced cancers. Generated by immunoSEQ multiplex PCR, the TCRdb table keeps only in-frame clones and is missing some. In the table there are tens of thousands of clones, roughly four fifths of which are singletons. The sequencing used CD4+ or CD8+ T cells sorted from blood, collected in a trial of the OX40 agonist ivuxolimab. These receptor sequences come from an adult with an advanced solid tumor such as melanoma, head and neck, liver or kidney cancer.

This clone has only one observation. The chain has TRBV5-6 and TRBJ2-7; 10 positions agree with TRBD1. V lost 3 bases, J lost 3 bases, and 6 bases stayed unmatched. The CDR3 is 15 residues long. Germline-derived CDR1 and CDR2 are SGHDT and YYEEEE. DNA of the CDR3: TGTGCCAGCAGCTCCTGGACAGGGGGGGTCTACGAGCAGTACTTC. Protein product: CASSSWTGGVYEQYF.

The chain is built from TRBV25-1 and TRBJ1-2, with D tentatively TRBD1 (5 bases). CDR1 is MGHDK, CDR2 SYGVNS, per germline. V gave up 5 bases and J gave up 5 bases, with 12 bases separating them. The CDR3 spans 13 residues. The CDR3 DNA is TGTGCCAGCAGTTCCCAGGGAGTGTATGGCTACACCTTC. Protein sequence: CASSSQGVYGYTF.

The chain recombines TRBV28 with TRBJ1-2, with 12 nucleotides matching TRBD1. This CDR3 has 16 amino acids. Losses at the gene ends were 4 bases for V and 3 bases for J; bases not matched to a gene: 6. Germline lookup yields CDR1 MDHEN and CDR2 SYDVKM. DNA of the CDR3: TGTGCCAGCAGTTCCTCCGGGACAGGGGGCGACTATGGCTACACCTTC. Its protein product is CASSSSGTGGDYGYTF.

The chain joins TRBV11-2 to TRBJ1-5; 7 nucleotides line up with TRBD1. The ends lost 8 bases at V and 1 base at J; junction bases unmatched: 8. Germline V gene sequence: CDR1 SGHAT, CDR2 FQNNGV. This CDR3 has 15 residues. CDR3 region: CASGLETGSNQPQHF. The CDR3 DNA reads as TGTGCCAGCGGACTAGAGACAGGGAGCAATCAGCCCCAGCATTTT. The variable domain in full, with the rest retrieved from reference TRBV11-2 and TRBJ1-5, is EAGVAQSPRYKIIEKRQSVAFWCNPISGHATLYWYQQILGQGPKLLIQFQNNGVVDDSQLPKDRFSAERLKGVDSTLKIQPAKLEDSAVYLCASGLETGSNQPQHFGDGTRLSIL.

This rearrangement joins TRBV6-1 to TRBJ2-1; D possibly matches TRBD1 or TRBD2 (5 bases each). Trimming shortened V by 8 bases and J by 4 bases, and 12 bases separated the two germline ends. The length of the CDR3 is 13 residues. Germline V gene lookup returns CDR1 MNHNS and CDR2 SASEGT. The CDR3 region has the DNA TGTGCCAGCGCTAGGGACCGTTACAATGAGCAGTTCTTC. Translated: CASARDRYNEQFF.

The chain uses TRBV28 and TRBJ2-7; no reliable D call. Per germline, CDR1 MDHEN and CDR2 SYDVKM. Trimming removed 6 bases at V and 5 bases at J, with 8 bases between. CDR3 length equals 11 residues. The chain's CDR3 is CASRRFNEQYF. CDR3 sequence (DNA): TGTGCCAGCAGGAGGTTCAACGAGCAGTACTTC.

The CDR3 region is CASSSRGSNQPQHF. CDR3 nucleotides: TGTGCCAGCAGCAGCAGGGGTAGCAATCAGCCCCAGCATTTT. This chain connects TRBV28 to TRBJ1-5; D perhaps matches TRBD1 (6 bases). The V end lost 6 bases, the J end lost 0 bases, and 9 bases lay between the germline ends. The V gene's germline CDR1 is MDHEN and CDR2 SYDVKM. This CDR3 has 14 residues.

CDR3 amino acids: CASSLAADSTDTQYF. CDR3 nucleotides: TGTGCCAGCAGCTTAGCGGCGGACAGCACAGATACGCAGTATTTT. V and J are TRBV7-7 and TRBJ2-3, with D unclear. The CDR3 totals 15 residues. Trimming stripped 0 bases from V and 0 bases from J, with 7 bases between. The V gene's germline CDR1 is SSHAT and CDR2 FNYEAQ (reference sequence).

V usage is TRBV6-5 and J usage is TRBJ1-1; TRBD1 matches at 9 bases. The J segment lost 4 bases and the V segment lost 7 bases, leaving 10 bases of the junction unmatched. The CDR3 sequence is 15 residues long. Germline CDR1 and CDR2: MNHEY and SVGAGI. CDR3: CASTYSGTGTTEAFF. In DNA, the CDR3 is TGTGCCAGCACCTACTCGGGGACAGGGACCACTGAAGCTTTCTTT.

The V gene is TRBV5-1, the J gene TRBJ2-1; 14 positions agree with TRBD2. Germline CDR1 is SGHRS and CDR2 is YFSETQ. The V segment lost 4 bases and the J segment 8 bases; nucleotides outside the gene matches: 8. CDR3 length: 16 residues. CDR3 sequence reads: CASSGGTSGSRHEQFF. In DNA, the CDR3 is TGCGCCAGCAGCGGAGGGACTAGCGGGAGTAGGCATGAGCAGTTCTTC. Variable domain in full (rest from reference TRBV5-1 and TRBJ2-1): KAGVTQTPRYLIKTRGQQVTLSCSPISGHRSVSWYQQTPGQGLQFLFEYFSETQRNKGNFPGRFSGRQFSNSRSEMNVSTLELGDSALYLCASSGGTSGSRHEQFFGPGTRLTVL.